Reported below is one T cell receptor (beta chain). Using immunoSEQ multiplex PCR, the repertoire was profiled, and TCRdb retains in-frame clones only, with some absent. The sample records more than 550,000 clones, more than 70% being singletons. These data belong to a study of shared T cell receptors in the human thymus. Germline V lookup: CDR1 PRHDT, CDR2 FYEKMQ (reference sequence). The CDR3 extends over 20 amino acids. V lost 1 base, J lost 2 bases, and 19 bases stayed unmatched. These same data were also listed under a study on human thymus T cells. That work adds: Donation was from healthy Finnish infants who were having corrective surgery that addressed congenital heart defects. Resections removed during corrective heart surgery provided the thymus tissue used.

The sequence derives from a boy under two years old with a congenital heart defect. Sequencing input: thymocytes. The chain couples TRBV13 to TRBJ2-7; 8 bases are a match to TRBD2. CDR3 coding DNA: TGTGCCAGCAGCTTAGCCCAGGAGGCCCAGCTCTTAGCGGGAACCTACGAGCAGTACTTC. Translating it yields CASSLAQEAQLLAGTYEQYF.